The clone carrying this TCR beta chain was observed at least ten times. The sample originates from a study of regulatory T cells in long-lasting Graves disease. Study information: Graves' patients who were just diagnosed had used antithyroid drugs for under 3 months.

Trimming cost V 0 bases and J 4 bases; bases outside gene matches: 3. From germline, CDR1 is LGHDT and CDR2 YNNKEL (reference sequence). The CDR3 spans 15 residues. Investigators prepared the TCR beta libraries by applying iRepertoire HTBI primers and Arm-PCR of CDR3 regions. A single record per CDR3 protein comes from TCRdb applying MiXCR to the multiplex PCR reads. The sample lists around 250,000 distinct CDR3 sequences, 15% to 20% occurring once. Time point in this sample: newly diagnosed GD, antithyroid drugs for less than 3 months. Extracted PBMC RNA gave rise to the TCR library. Here the sequenced sample was peripheral blood mononuclear cells (PBMCs), taken at new diagnosis, from a patient treated with antithyroid drugs. The chain links TRBV3-1 to TRBJ2-5; 9 bases line up with TRBD1. The TCR comes from a female donor with Graves disease. Here the CDR3 reads CASSQDGTGRETQYF. The CDR3 coding sequence is TGTGCCAGCAGCCAAGATGGGACAGGGAGAGAGACCCAGTACTTC.